This entry is about one T cell receptor (beta chain). The data originate from a study of T cell changes during pregnancy in multiple sclerosis. The CDR3 consists of 16 residues. Germline V gene data show CDR1 as MGHRA and CDR2 as YSYEKL. V lost 2 bases and J lost 5, with 17 bases in between. Repertoires were generated with immunoSEQ multiplex PCR, while TCRdb's copy carries only in-frame clones and drops some. The sample carries tens of thousands of clones, over 75% recorded once. The genes are TRBV4-1 and TRBJ2-3; D unclear. The TCR sequence derives from a female donor with multiple sclerosis, enrolled in a pregnancy study. The sample in question was CD8+ T cells from peripheral blood mononuclear cells, obtained after pregnancy. The CDR3 nucleotides read TGCGCCAGCAGCCAAATCGGTCTCGGCGAGGTAGATACGCAGTATTTT. Amino acid sequence: CASSQIGLGEVDTQYF.